This T cell receptor beta chain was sequenced in a study of blood T cells in healthy people across ages (dated by TCRdb to 2014 to 2015). Describing the broader study: In model experiments, template switching captured roughly one uniquely barcoded TCR beta cDNA molecule for every two T cells. Age-related changes in TCR beta repertoire diversity were measured in the study by deep sequencing normalized with unique cDNA molecular identifiers. The donors were divided into four age groups: young (average around 16 years), middle-aged (almost 40), aged (approximately 62) and long-lived (about 90). To avoid experimental bias, donors of different ages were spread randomly across the sequencing lanes. Two additional independent replicas of 1 million unique cDNA reads from the same blood draw were analyzed for two donors (one aged 18 to 29 and one aged 80 or older). The paper's findings and limits, for the study overall: Conclusive comparison of naive and antigen-experienced compartments was prevented by the profiling of bulk unsorted PBMCs. A strong correlation was found between observed TCR beta diversity and the percentage of naive T cells measured by flow cytometry. Compared with the aged group, the long-lived group had more naive CD4+ T cells, fewer expanded clones and increased TCR diversity, a pattern suggesting age selection. Total diversity estimates from one million sequenced T cells were considered lower bounds and underestimates. Observed TCR beta diversity per million T cells fell roughly linearly with age, and a significant reduction was already apparent by age around 36. Donor CMV infection status was unknown, potentially confounding age-related changes in expanded clonotypes.

On this clonotype: Its antigen remains unidentified. Base qualities are missing; no much larger clone stands one base away.

The V end loses 0 bases and the J end loses 4 bases, and a stretch of 18 bases separates them. CDR1 and CDR2, per the germline V gene (reference sequence), are DFQATT and SNEGSKA. Measured from the cysteine to the phenylalanine, the CDR3 is 16 residues long. Of the read, only the CDR3 DNA is kept; its 48 bases are in frame from base 1. To prepare the library, 5' RACE was applied. The instrument given in TCRdb is Illumina HiSeq 2500. A second 7 to 11 cycle PCR used a sample-barcoded 5' primer and a J-beta primer mix. A unique molecular identifier was introduced onto each TCR beta cDNA molecule by a template-switch 5' adaptor carrying 12 random nucleotides. Each sample yielded at least 2.5 million CDR3-containing paired-end reads. All of the RNA was converted into first-strand cDNA using the Mint cDNA synthesis kit, with a TRBC-specific oligonucleotide serving as the primer. All cDNA was treated with uracil-DNA glycosylase and then went through a first 18-cycle PCR with the universal primers M1SS and BC2_uni_R. The authors' pipeline ran thus. Each sample was normalized by randomly selecting 1 million high-quality reads, each carrying a distinct molecular identifier. Instead of being binned into consensus sequences, reads with shared molecular identifiers were discarded. CDR3 identification, clonotype clustering and error correction used MiTCR with a Q25 quality threshold and the strictest error-elimination algorithm. A nonparametric unseen species model with Euler transformation was used to estimate lower-bound total TCR beta diversity. Through fastp at Q25 and MiXCR, TCRdb rebuilt clones from the public reads, retaining in-frame beta chains. One record per CDR3 amino acid sequence lists the most common genes and DNA. The V and J calls reflect TCRdb's pipeline rather than the authors' work. The sample table records approximately 670,000 distinct CDR3 sequences; over 40% of these occur just once. Approximately 31% of the sample lies in the top ten.

The donors were 40 or so Caucasian individuals from Russia, aged roughly 6 to 100 years, who were systemically healthy. Each donor gave 8 to 10 milliliters of peripheral blood, drawn into EDTA-treated Vacutainer tubes. Ficoll-Paque density-gradient centrifugation was used to isolate PBMCs, with at least 6.5 million per sample. Total RNA, at least 5.5 micrograms per sample, was extracted from PBMCs with Trizol reagent. Naive CD45RAhigh/CD27high T cell percentages were measured by flow cytometry on a PBMC aliquot from every donor. The origin of this receptor is a man aged 80 or over in good health. Recombination joined TRBV20-1 with TRBJ1-1; TRBD1 is a weak D gene call, 5 bases matching. The specimen sequenced was blood. This receptor has the CDR3 CSARDWGRGGGTEAFF. The nucleotide sequence is TGCAGTGCTAGAGACTGGGGGAGGGGAGGTGGCACTGAAGCTTTCTTT.